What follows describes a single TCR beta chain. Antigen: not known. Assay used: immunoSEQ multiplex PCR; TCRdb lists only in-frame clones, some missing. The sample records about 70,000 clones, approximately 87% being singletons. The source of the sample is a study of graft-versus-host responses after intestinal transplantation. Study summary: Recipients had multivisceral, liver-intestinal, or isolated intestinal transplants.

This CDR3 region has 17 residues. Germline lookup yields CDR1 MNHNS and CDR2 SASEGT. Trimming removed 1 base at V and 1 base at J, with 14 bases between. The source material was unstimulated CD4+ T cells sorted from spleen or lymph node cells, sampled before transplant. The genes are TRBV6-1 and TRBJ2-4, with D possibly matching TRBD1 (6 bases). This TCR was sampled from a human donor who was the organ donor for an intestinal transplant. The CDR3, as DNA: TGTGCCAGCAGTGAAGATACAGGGATGGGGGCCAAAAACATTCAGTACTTC. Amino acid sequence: CASSEDTGMGAKNIQYF.